This is a list of T cell receptor beta chains from one sample in a study of OX40 agonist ivuxolimab in advanced cancers. TCRdb's table, derived via immunoSEQ multiplex PCR, lists solely in-frame clones and lacks some. The repertoire holds approximately 92,000 clones, with 94% as singletons. The sequences come from CD4+ or CD8+ T cells sorted from blood, collected in a trial of the OX40 agonist ivuxolimab. Receptors originate from an adult with an advanced solid tumor such as melanoma, head and neck, liver or kidney cancer. CDR3s include the opening cysteine and the closing phenylalanine or tryptophan. D genes are given only for firm matches. For some rows the clone size is stated as once, few or many, or as a class when expanded; others skip it.

TRBV19	NA	TRBD2	TRBJ2-3	CASSIRGVGTDTQYF	TGTGCCAGTAGTATCCGGGGGGTGGGCACAGATACGCAGTATTTT
TRBV7-2	NA	TRBD1	TRBJ1-1	CASSSQGDTEAFF	TGTGCCAGCAGTTCCCAGGGGGACACTGAAGCTTTCTTT
TRBV6-6	NA	NA	TRBJ1-3	CASSYSGLDGNTIYF	TGTGCCAGCAGTTACTCGGGACTTGATGGAAACACCATATATTTT
TRBV7-2	NA	TRBD1	TRBJ2-1	CASSETRGQHNEQFF	TGTGCCAGCAGCGAGACGAGGGGACAGCACAATGAGCAGTTCTTC
TRBV7-2	NA	NA	TRBJ2-2	CASSLRGTNTGELFF	TGTGCCAGCAGCTTACGGGGGACGAACACCGGGGAGCTGTTTTTT
TRBV23-1	NA	TRBD1	TRBJ2-7	CASRTGSHEQYF	TGCGCCAGCAGGACAGGGAGCCACGAGCAGTACTTC
TRBV11-2	NA	TRBD1	TRBJ1-2	CASSELPQGKDYGYTF	TGTGCCAGCAGCGAATTACCACAGGGGAAGGACTATGGCTACACCTTC
TRBV28	NA	NA	TRBJ2-5	CASSLGYWREQETQYF	TGTGCCAGCAGTTTGGGGTACTGGCGGGAACAAGAGACCCAGTACTTC
TRBV4-3	NA	NA	TRBJ2-6	CASSQEGSAGANVLTF	TGCGCCAGCAGCCAAGAGGGATCGGCTGGGGCCAACGTCCTGACTTTC
TRBV25-1	NA	TRBD1	TRBJ1-2	CASSDPQGARGYTF	TGTGCCAGCAGTGATCCCCAGGGGGCCAGAGGCTACACCTTC
TRBV21-1	NA	NA	TRBJ1-5	CASSKISNPGGRQPQHF	TGTGCCAGCAGCAAAATTTCTAATCCAGGGGGACGTCAGCCCCAGCATTTT
TRBV10-3	NA	NA	TRBJ2-5	CAIAGGLAETQYF	TGTGCCATCGCAGGGGGGCTAGCAGAGACCCAGTACTTC
TRBV6-1	NA	TRBD1	TRBJ1-5	CASSVTGTGGNQPQHF	TGTGCCAGCAGTGTAACCGGGACAGGGGGCAATCAGCCCCAGCATTTT
TRBV7-8	NA	NA	TRBJ1-3	CASSLSGGSGNTIYF	TGTGCCAGCAGCTTATCTGGGGGGTCTGGAAACACCATATATTTT
TRBV4-2	NA	NA	TRBJ2-3	CASSRAADTQYF	TGTGCCAGCTCAAGGGCAGCGGATACGCAGTATTTT
TRBV30	NA	TRBD1	TRBJ1-5	CAWSRQGIQPQHF	TGTGCCTGGAGTAGACAGGGGATCCAGCCCCAGCATTTT
TRBV27	NA	NA	TRBJ2-3	CASSFGKSTDTQYF	TGTGCCAGCAGTTTCGGAAAAAGCACAGATACGCAGTATTTT
TRBV18	NA	TRBD1	TRBJ1-6	CASSPGPGGSTLHF	TGTGCCAGCTCACCGGGGCCAGGGGGTTCGACCCTCCACTTT
TRBV5-1	NA	NA	TRBJ1-2	CASSLAGQGRRRGYTF	TGCGCCAGCAGCTTGGCCGGCCAGGGAAGAAGAAGAGGCTACACCTTC
TRBV7-2	NA	TRBD2	TRBJ2-1	CASSLAYIGTSAPIGQFF	TGTGCCAGCAGCTTAGCTTACATCGGGACTAGCGCCCCGATAGGGCAGTTCTTC
TRBV6-5	once	TRBD1	TRBJ2-7	CASSPRTGAYEQYF	TGTGCCAGCAGTCCAAGGACAGGGGCCTACGAGCAGTACTTC
TRBV6-6	NA	NA	TRBJ1-2	CASSYSRQAPGYTF	TGTGCCAGCAGTTACTCTAGGCAAGCCCCGGGCTACACCTTC
TRBV27	NA	NA	TRBJ2-3	CASSSPLTDTQYF	TGTGCCAGCAGTTCCCCGTTGACAGATACGCAGTATTTT
TRBV19	NA	TRBD1	TRBJ1-1	CASSRGRGRMNTEAFF	TGTGCCAGTAGCCGAGGCAGGGGGCGAATGAACACTGAAGCTTTCTTT
TRBV18	NA	NA	TRBJ2-5	CASSPPMGETQYF	TGTGCCAGCTCACCACCGATGGGGGAGACCCAGTACTTC
TRBV10-3	few	TRBD1	TRBJ2-7	CATSPGQGNEQYF	TGTGCCACCTCGCCGGGACAGGGGAACGAGCAGTACTTC
TRBV11-3	NA	TRBD1	TRBJ2-6	CASSPGQGSGANVLTF	TGTGCCAGCAGCCCTGGACAGGGCTCTGGGGCCAACGTCCTGACTTTC
TRBV5-6	NA	NA	TRBJ1-1	CASSVVLNTEAFF	TGTGCCAGCAGTGTGGTTTTGAACACTGAAGCTTTCTTT
TRBV9	once	TRBD1	TRBJ2-7	CASSVARDREWRCNEQYF	TGTGCCAGCAGCGTAGCCCGGGACAGGGAATGGCGTTGCAACGAGCAGTACTTC
TRBV6-6	NA	NA	TRBJ2-7	CASSYSKQGAYEQYF	TGTGCCAGCAGTTACTCGAAACAGGGTGCCTACGAGCAGTACTTC
TRBV28	NA	TRBD1	TRBJ2-2	CASSLWTGGASGELFF	TGTGCCAGCAGTTTATGGACAGGGGGCGCATCCGGGGAGCTGTTTTTT
TRBV13	NA	NA	TRBJ2-4	CASSRRTAGIQYF	TGTGCCAGCAGCCGACGGACAGCAGGCATTCAGTACTTC
TRBV25-1	NA	TRBD1	TRBJ2-2	CASSEVRGLVGELFF	TGTGCCAGCAGTGAAGTCAGGGGGCTTGTCGGGGAGCTGTTTTTT
TRBV6-1	NA	TRBD2	TRBJ2-1	CASSEESGRVHEQFF	TGTGCCAGCAGTGAAGAGTCAGGGAGGGTCCATGAGCAGTTCTTC
TRBV4-3	NA	NA	TRBJ1-5	CASSQEPGRYGNQPQHF	TGCGCCAGCAGCCAAGAACCCGGTCGGTACGGGAATCAGCCCCAGCATTTT
TRBV18	few	NA	TRBJ1-5	CASSPLQGSNQPQHF	TGTGCCAGCTCACCGCTCCAGGGTAGCAATCAGCCCCAGCATTTT
TRBV5-4	once	TRBD2	TRBJ2-1	CASRGGNNEQFF	TGTGCCAGTCGGGGGGGTAACAATGAGCAGTTCTTC
TRBV12-5	NA	NA	TRBJ1-3	CASGLNPRPISGNTIYF	TGTGCTAGTGGTTTGAACCCGAGACCGATCTCTGGAAACACCATATATTTT
TRBV7-2	NA	NA	TRBJ2-7	CASSSAPSYEQYF	TGTGCCAGCAGCTCGGCCCCCTCCTACGAGCAGTACTTC
TRBV11-3	NA	TRBD2	TRBJ2-3	CASGAAGADTQYF	TGTGCCAGCGGGGCCGCGGGGGCAGATACGCAGTATTTT
TRBV6-5	NA	NA	TRBJ1-1	CASSLVGSTEAFF	TGTGCCAGCAGTCTTGTGGGGAGCACTGAAGCTTTCTTT
TRBV5-4	NA	NA	TRBJ2-3	CASSLSSGTQYF	TGTGCCAGCAGCTTGAGTTCCGGTACGCAGTATTTT
TRBV7-2	NA	TRBD1	TRBJ1-6	CASSQQMGQGRSYNSPLHF	TGTGCCAGCAGCCAGCAAATGGGACAGGGGCGCTCCTATAATTCACCCCTCCACTTT
TRBV6-6	NA	NA	TRBJ2-7	CASSRGGRSSYEQYF	TGTGCCAGCAGTAGAGGCGGGCGGAGCTCCTACGAGCAGTACTTC
TRBV12-5	NA	NA	TRBJ1-1	CASGPVDTTVTEAFF	TGTGCTAGTGGTCCTGTGGACACTACGGTAACTGAAGCTTTCTTT